Detailed here is one T cell receptor beta chain. Here immunoSEQ multiplex PCR was the method, and the copy in TCRdb shows in-frame clones only, minus some. The sample shows about 52,000 clones, approximately 86% of them seen only once. The data stem from a study of identifying expanded T cells in peripheral blood. During the collection period, no donor immune events like infections were recorded. The length of the CDR3 is 18 residues. In germline, CDR1 is SGHTA, CDR2 FQGNSA. The V end was cut by 5 bases, the J end by 5 bases, with 26 bases between. V gene TRBV7-2 combines with J gene TRBJ2-3, with TRBD1 as a possible D gene (5 bases). The sequence came from a person aged 18 to 69 in good health. Sample: blood. The DNA of the CDR3 is TGTGCCAGCAGCCAATTACCACACAGGAATTCAGGGAAAGATACGCAGTATTTT. Amino acids: CASSQLPHRNSGKDTQYF.